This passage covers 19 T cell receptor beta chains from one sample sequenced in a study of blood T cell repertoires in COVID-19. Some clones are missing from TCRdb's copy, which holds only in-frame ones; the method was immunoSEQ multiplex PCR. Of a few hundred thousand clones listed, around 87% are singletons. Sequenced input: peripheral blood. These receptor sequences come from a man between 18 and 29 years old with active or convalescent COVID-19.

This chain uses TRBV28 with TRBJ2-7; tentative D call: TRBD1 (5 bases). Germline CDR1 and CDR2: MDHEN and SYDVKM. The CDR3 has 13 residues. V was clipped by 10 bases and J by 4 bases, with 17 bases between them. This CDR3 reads CATSTGGVYEQYF. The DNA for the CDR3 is TGTGCCACCTCAACAGGTGGTGTGTACGAGCAGTACTTC.

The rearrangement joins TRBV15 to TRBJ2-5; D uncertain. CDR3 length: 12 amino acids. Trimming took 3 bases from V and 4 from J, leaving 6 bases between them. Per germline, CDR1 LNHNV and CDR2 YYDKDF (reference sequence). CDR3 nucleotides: TGTGCCACCAGCAGGGGCAGAGAGACCCAGTACTTC. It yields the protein CATSRGRETQYF.

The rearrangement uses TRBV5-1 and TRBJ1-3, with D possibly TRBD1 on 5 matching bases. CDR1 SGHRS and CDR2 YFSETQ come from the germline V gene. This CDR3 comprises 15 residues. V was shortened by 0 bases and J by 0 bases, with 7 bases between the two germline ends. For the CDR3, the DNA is TGCGCCAGCAGCTTGGGACAGAACTCTGGAAACACCATATATTTT. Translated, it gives CASSLGQNSGNTIYF.

The CDR3 DNA follows: TGTGCCAGCAGCCGTCCCGGACATGGAAGTAGAATAGGTGAAAAACTGTTTTTT. Protein sequence: CASSRPGHGSRIGEKLFF. This sequence joins TRBV7-9 and TRBJ1-4; D is perhaps TRBD1 (5 bases). This CDR3 region has 18 residues. The germline CDR1 and CDR2 sequences are SEHNR and FQNEAQ (reference sequence). Trimming took off 5 bases at V and 7 bases at J, with 26 bases between the two ends.

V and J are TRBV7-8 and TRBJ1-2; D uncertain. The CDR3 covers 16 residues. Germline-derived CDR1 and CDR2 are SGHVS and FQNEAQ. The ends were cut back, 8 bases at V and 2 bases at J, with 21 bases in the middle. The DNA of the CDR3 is TGTGCCAGCCCCTCCTGTCCGGGTAAGTTAAACTATGGCTACACCTTC. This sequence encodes CASPSCPGKLNYGYTF. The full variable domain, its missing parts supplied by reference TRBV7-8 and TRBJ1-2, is GAGVSQSPRYKVAKRGQDVALRCDPISGHVSLFWYQQALGQGPEFLTYFQNEAQLDKSGLPSDRFFAERPEGSVSTLKIQRTQQEDSAVYLCASPSCPGKLNYGYTFGSGTRLTVV.

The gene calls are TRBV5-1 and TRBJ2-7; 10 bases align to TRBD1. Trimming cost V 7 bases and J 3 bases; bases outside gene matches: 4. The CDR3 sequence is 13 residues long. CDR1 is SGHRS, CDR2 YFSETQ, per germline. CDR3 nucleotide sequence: TGCGCCAGCCGGGACAGGGGCAACTACGAGCAGTACTTC. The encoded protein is CASRDRGNYEQYF.

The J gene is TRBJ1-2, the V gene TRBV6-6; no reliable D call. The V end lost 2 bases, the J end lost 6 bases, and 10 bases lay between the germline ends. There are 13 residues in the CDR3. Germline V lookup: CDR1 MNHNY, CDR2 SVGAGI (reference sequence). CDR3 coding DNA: TGTGCCAGCAGTTACGAGGGTTCCGATGGCTACACCTTC. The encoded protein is CASSYEGSDGYTF.

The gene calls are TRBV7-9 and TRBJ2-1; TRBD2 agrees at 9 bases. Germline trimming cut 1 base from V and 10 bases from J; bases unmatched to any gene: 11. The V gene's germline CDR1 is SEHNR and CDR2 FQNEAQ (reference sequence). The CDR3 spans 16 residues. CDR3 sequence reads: CASSLVVAGGPREQFF. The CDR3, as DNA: TGTGCCAGCAGCTTAGTGGTGGCGGGAGGGCCGCGCGAGCAGTTCTTC.

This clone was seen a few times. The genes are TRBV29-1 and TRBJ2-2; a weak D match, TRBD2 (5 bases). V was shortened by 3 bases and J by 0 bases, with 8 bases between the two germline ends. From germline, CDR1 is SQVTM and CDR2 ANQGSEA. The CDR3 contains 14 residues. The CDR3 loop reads CSVDEGSNTGELFF. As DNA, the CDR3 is TGCAGCGTTGATGAGGGTTCGAACACCGGGGAGCTGTTTTTT.

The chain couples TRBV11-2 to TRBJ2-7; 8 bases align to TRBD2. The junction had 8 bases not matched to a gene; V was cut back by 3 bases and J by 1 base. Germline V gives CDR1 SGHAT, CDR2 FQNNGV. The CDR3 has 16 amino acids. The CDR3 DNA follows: TGTGCCAGCAGCTTGCGCAGGGGACTAGAATCCTACGAGCAGTACTTC. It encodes CASSLRRGLESYEQYF.

The CDR3 is CASSAGRDGHYGYTF. The DNA for the CDR3 is TGCGCCAGCAGCGCCGGGAGAGACGGGCACTATGGCTACACCTTC. The genes are TRBV5-1 and TRBJ1-2; D is unclear. The CDR3 covers 15 residues. Trimming took 4 bases from V and 3 from J, leaving 16 bases between them. Looked up from germline, CDR1 is SGHRS and CDR2 is YFSETQ.

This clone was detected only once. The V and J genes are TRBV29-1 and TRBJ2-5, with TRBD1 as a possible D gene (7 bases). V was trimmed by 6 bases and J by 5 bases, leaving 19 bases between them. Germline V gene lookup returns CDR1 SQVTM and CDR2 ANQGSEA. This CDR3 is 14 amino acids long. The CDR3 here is CSVGGTGEVETQYF. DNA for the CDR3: TGCAGCGTGGGGGGCACAGGGGAAGTCGAGACCCAGTACTTC. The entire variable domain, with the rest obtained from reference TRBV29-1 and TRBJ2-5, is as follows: SAVISQKPSRDICQRGTSLTIQCQVDSQVTMMFWYRQQPGQSLTLIATANQGSEATYESGFVIDKFPISRPNLTFSTLTVSNMSPEDSSIYLCSVGGTGEVETQYFGPGTRLLVL.

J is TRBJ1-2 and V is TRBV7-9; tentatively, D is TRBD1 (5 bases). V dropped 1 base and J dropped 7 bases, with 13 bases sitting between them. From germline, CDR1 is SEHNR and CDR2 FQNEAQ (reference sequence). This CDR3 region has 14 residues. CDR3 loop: CASSLETDTTGYTF. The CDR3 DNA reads TGTGCCAGCAGCTTAGAGACAGACACTACTGGCTACACCTTC.

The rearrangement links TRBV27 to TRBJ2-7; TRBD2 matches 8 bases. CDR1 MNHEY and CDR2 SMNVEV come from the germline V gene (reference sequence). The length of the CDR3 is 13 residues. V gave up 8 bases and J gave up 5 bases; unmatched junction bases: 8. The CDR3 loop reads CASGGGLAHEQYF. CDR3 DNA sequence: TGTGCCAGCGGCGGCGGACTAGCTCACGAGCAGTACTTC.

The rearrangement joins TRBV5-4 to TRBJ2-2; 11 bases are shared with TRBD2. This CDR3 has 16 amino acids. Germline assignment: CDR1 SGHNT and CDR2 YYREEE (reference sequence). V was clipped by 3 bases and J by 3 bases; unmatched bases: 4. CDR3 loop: CASSSLAGGDTGELFF. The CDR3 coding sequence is TGTGCCAGCAGCTCTCTAGCGGGGGGCGACACCGGGGAGCTGTTTTTT.

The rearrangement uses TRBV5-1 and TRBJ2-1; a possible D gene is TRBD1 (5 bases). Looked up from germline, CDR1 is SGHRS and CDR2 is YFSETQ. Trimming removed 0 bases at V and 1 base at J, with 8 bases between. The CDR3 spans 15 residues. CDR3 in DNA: TGCGCCAGCAGCTTGGACAGGAGTTCCTACAATGAGCAGTTCTTC. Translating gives CASSLDRSSYNEQFF. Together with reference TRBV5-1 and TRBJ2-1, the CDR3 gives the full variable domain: KAGVTQTPRYLIKTRGQQVTLSCSPISGHRSVSWYQQTPGQGLQFLFEYFSETQRNKGNFPGRFSGRQFSNSRSEMNVSTLELGDSALYLCASSLDRSSYNEQFFGPGTRLTVL.

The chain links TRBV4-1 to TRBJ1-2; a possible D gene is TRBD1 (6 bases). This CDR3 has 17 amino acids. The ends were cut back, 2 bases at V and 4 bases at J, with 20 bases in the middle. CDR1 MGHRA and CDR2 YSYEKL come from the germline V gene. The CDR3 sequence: CASSQPKGHTQFYGYTF. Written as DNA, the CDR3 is TGCGCCAGCAGCCAACCGAAGGGACATACCCAGTTCTATGGCTACACCTTC.

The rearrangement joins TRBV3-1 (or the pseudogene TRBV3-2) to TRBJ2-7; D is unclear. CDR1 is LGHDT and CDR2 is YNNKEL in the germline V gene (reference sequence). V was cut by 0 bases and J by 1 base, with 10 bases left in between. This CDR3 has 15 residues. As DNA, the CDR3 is TGTGCCAGCAGCCAAGACCCCCCCCCTTCCTACGAGCAGTACTTC. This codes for CASSQDPPPSYEQYF.

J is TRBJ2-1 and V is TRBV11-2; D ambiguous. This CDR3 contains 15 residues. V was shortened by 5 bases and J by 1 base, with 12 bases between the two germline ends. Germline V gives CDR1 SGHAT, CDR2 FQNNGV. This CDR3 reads CASSPRRNSYNEQFF. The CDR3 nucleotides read TGTGCCAGCAGCCCCCGTCGTAATTCCTACAATGAGCAGTTCTTC. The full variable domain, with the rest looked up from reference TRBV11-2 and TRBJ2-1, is EAGVAQSPRYKIIEKRQSVAFWCNPISGHATLYWYQQILGQGPKLLIQFQNNGVVDDSQLPKDRFSAERLKGVDSTLKIQPAKLEDSAVYLCASSPRRNSYNEQFFGPGTRLTVL.